This T cell receptor (beta chain) was sequenced in a study of metastatic and nonmetastatic thyroid tumors. Background on the study: Comparison of repertoires was carried out across blood and tumor or nodule tissue from malignant and benign thyroid patients.

Germline loops: CDR1 MDHEN, CDR2 SYDVKM. The CDR3 totals 13 residues. In this sample, this clone turned up many times. One end of the junction fails to match germline, which may point to a read error. As originally analysed: To classify distant metastasis in papillary thyroid cancer, a model was built from CDR3 differences across clinicopathological groups. TCRdb reprocessed the PCR reads using MiXCR. Here the V and J calls rest on TCRdb's processing, not on the authors' analysis. The sample holds 15,000 to 20,000 clones, less than 25% seen once. Thyroid surgery was performed in patients who had received no treatment beforehand.

This clonotype was sampled from a female donor with papillary thyroid cancer or a benign thyroid nodule (not recorded which). Some clones in this sample may be carry-over from other donors' samples. Source material: tumor tissue. The V and J genes are TRBV28 and TRBJ2-1; 7 nucleotides match TRBD2. The CDR3 region has the DNA TGTGCCAGCGGTTTGGGAGGGAGGGACCTTCAGTTCTTC. Translation: CASGLGGRDLQFF.